Sequencing of this T cell receptor beta chain was carried out in a study of a mutant IDH1 vaccine in newly diagnosed glioma. Study-wide background: Among treated patients, 62.5% were male and around 40% female, and mean age was roughly 40 years.

This clone occurred once. Its antigen is unknown. The length of the CDR3 is 18 residues. Germline values: CDR1 GTSNPN, CDR2 SVGIG (reference sequence). Germline trimming cut 2 bases from V and 8 bases from J; bases unmatched to any gene: 18. Time point in this sample: week 11, during vaccination. The content of each vaccine dose was 300 ug of mutant IDH1 20-mer peptide, and topical imiquimod accompanied it. Sequenced by immunoSEQ multiplex PCR; TCRdb stores in-frame clones only, minus some. Counted here are fewer than 75,000 clones, roughly 84% occurring once; the ten biggest clones make up about 9.4%.

The sequences come from PBMCs, collected from a glioma patient whose treatment included an IDH1 peptide vaccine. This chain uses TRBV30 with TRBJ1-2, with TRBD1 matching over 12 bases. The TCR comes from a woman in her 50s with glioma. The CDR3 DNA follows: TGTGCCTGGAGTCGATCCCCAACCGGGACAGGGGGCGCCGAGGGCTACACCTTC. Protein: CAWSRSPTGTGGAEGYTF.